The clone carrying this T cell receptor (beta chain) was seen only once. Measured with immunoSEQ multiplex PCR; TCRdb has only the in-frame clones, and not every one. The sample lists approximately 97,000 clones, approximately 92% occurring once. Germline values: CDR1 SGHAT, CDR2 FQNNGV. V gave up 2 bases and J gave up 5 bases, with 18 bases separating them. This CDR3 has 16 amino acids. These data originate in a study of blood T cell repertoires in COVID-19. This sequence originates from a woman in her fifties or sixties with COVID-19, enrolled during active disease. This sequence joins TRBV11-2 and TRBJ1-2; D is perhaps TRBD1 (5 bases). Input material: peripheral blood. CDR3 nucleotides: TGTGCCAGCAGCTTATCTGGGGGGAGGGGTGCTTATGGCTACACCTTC. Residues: CASSLSGGRGAYGYTF.